The 18 T cell receptor beta chains listed next were all sequenced from one sample in a study of T cell repertoires in cytomegalovirus infection. Their specific antigens are unknown. MiXCR, applied by TCRdb to the reads, yields one record per CDR3 protein. The sample includes around 710,000 distinct CDR3 sequences, 25% to 30% seen only once; the top ten take about an eighth. The sequencing here drew on cultured CD8+ T cells from PBMCs, taken from culture after CMV antigen stimulation. All receptors derive from a human donor in good health (CMV status not recorded). Some clones in this sample may be carry-over from other donors' samples.

This clonotype turned up a few times. This rearrangement joins TRBV18 to TRBJ2-7; weak D call: TRBD1 (5 bases). Trimming pared 3 bases from V and 4 bases from J, leaving 10 bases between. Germline CDR1 reads KGHSH; CDR2 reads LQKENI. CDR3 length: 13 amino acids. The CDR3: CASSPPGIYEQYV. CDR3 sequence (DNA): TGTGCCAGCTCACCTCCAGGGATATACGAGCAGTACGTC.

This chain uses TRBV27 with TRBJ2-7, with 8 bases fitting TRBD2. The CDR3 runs 15 residues. Germline V gene data show CDR1 as MNHEY and CDR2 as SMNVEV (reference sequence). V was clipped by 3 bases and J by 2 bases; unmatched bases: 6. The chain's CDR3 is CASSFGSGGPYEQYV. The CDR3 DNA reads as TGTGCCAGCAGTTTTGGCAGCGGGGGCCCCTACGAGCAGTACGTC.

This clonotype was observed a handful of times. V is TRBV27 and J is TRBJ2-3, with 10 nucleotides matching TRBD2. CDR1 is MNHEY, CDR2 SMNVEV, per germline (reference sequence). Trimming took 3 bases from V and 2 from J; bases not matched to a gene: 2. This CDR3 comprises 15 residues. The CDR3 DNA reads TGTGCCAGCAGTTTTCTAGCGGGGGTCACAGATACGCAGTATTTT. Translated: CASSFLAGVTDTQYF.

V is TRBV7-6 and J is TRBJ1-5; TRBD1 matches 7 bases. V dropped 4 bases and J dropped 6; count of bases not matched to a gene: 9. In germline, CDR1 is SGHVS, CDR2 FNYEAQ. The CDR3 length is 15 residues. The DNA for the CDR3 is TGTGCCAGCAGCTCAGACAGGGTCATTAGTCAGCCCCAGCATTTT. This gives the protein CASSSDRVISQPQHF.

In this sample, this clonotype turned up many times. The CDR3: CASSLVGASADTQYF. DNA of the CDR3: TGTGCCAGCAGCTTAGTCGGGGCTTCGGCAGATACGCAGTATTTT. This chain joins TRBV7-2 and TRBJ2-3, with D perhaps assigned TRBD1 or TRBD2 (5 bases each). The CDR3 totals 15 residues. Germline loops: CDR1 SGHTA, CDR2 FQGNSA. V shed 1 base and J shed 4 bases, with 12 bases lying between them.

Remarks on this clonotype: This likely comes from a read error, as the CDR3 has no conserved phenylalanine or tryptophan at its end. The chain carries TRBV6-5 and TRBJ1-1; possibly TRBD1 for D (5 bases). CDR3 length equals 13 residues. Germline V gene lookup returns CDR1 MNHEY and CDR2 SVGAGI. Trimming took off 0 bases at V and 6 bases at J, with 8 bases between the two ends. Here the CDR3 DNA reads TGTGCCAGCAGTTACTCGGGGGGGGCTGAAGCTTTCATT. Protein product: CASSYSGGAEAFI.

The V call is TRBV15, the J call TRBJ1-1; D is unresolved. Germline V gives CDR1 LNHNV, CDR2 YYDKDF (reference sequence). Trimming left V 7 bases short and J 5 bases short, with 17 bases between. This CDR3 is 14 amino acids long. CDR3 protein: CATTPQVGKTEAFF. The CDR3 DNA reads TGTGCCACCACCCCCCAAGTGGGTAAGACTGAAGCTTTCTTT.

This clonotype showed up just a few times. The rearrangement uses TRBV27 and TRBJ1-5; 8 bases agree with TRBD1. The length of the CDR3 is 14 residues. The germline gives CDR1 MNHEY, CDR2 SMNVEV (reference sequence). V lost 3 bases and J lost 5; bases outside the gene matches: 3. In nucleotides, the CDR3 is TGTGCCAGCAGTTTCACAGGGGGGGATCAGCCCCAGCATTTT. This translates into CASSFTGGDQPQHF.

The chain recombines TRBV6-5 with TRBJ1-1; a weak D match, TRBD1 (6 bases). V was trimmed by 2 bases and J by 1 base, leaving 17 bases between them. The CDR3 runs to 17 residues. The V gene's germline CDR1 is MNHEY and CDR2 SVGAGI. In DNA, the CDR3 is TGTGCCAGCAGTTACGTCGGGACATATGAGACGAACACTGAAGCTTTCTTT. It translates to CASSYVGTYETNTEAFF.

This clonotype was picked up many times. This chain links TRBV7-2 with TRBJ1-4; D remains ambiguous. This CDR3 comprises 15 residues. The V gene's germline CDR1 is SGHTA and CDR2 FQGNSA. Trimming left V 0 bases short and J 10 bases short, with 15 bases between. CDR3 in amino acids: CASSLALTAGGKLFF. CDR3 DNA sequence: TGTGCCAGCAGCTTAGCACTGACGGCCGGCGGAAAACTGTTTTTT.

This clonotype was observed a handful of times. This chain uses TRBV6-2 or TRBV6-3 with TRBJ2-1; weak D call: TRBD1 (6 bases). The CDR3 loop spans 19 amino acids. Germline CDR1 is MNHEY and CDR2 is SVGEGT. Trimming removed 2 bases from V and 1 base from J, with 21 bases in between. The CDR3 region has the DNA TGTGCCAGCAGTTACCCTATCTCCGGTCAGGGGCCTTCCTACAATGAGCAGTTCTTC. It is translated as CASSYPISGQGPSYNEQFF.

The rearrangement joins TRBV7-3 to TRBJ1-5; the D is unclear. The CDR3 is made up of 14 amino acids. Germline V lookup: CDR1 SGHTA, CDR2 FQGTGA. V was trimmed by 2 bases and J by 3 bases, leaving 8 bases between them. The CDR3 region is CASSLRAVNQPQHF. The CDR3 region has the DNA TGTGCCAGCAGCTTACGGGCCGTCAATCAGCCCCAGCATTTT.

V is TRBV6-6 and J is TRBJ1-1; tentative D call: TRBD1 (5 bases). CDR1 is MNHNY, CDR2 SVGAGI, per germline (reference sequence). The CDR3 has 14 amino acids. The V gene lost 6 bases and the J gene lost 1 base, with 12 bases spanning the gap. This chain's CDR3 is CASRIDGGNTEAFF. CDR3 sequence (DNA): TGTGCCAGCAGGATTGACGGGGGGAACACTGAAGCTTTCTTT.

This clonotype was seen ten or more times. CDR3 sequence (DNA): TGTGCCAGCAGCATTCGAGGCAATCAGCCCCAGCATTTT. Residues: CASSIRGNQPQHF. The V call is TRBV7-2, the J call TRBJ1-5, with unresolved D. CDR3 length: 13 residues. Germline-derived CDR1 and CDR2 are SGHTA and FQGNSA. Trimming cost V 5 bases and J 2 bases, with 7 bases left between them.

This clonotype showed up many times. The chain uses TRBV27 and TRBJ2-5; 10 bases are a match to TRBD2. The CDR3 spans 14 residues. Germline-derived CDR1 and CDR2 are MNHEY and SMNVEV (reference sequence). V lost 6 bases to trimming and J lost 5 bases; unmatched junction nucleotides: 6. CDR3 sequence (DNA): TGTGCCAGCAGCTTAAGCGGGGGGGCTGAGACCCAGTACTTC. Amino acid sequence: CASSLSGGAETQYF.

This clonotype was seen a handful of times. The V call is TRBV6-2 or TRBV6-3, the J call TRBJ2-2; 11 bases map to TRBD1. Germline CDR1 MNHEY, CDR2 SVGEGT. J lost 5 bases, V lost 5 bases, and 7 bases had no gene match. There are 16 residues in the CDR3. This chain's CDR3 is CASSPGQGARTGELFF. The CDR3 region has the DNA TGTGCCAGCAGTCCAGGACAGGGGGCGCGAACCGGGGAGCTGTTTTTT.

Here the CDR3 reads CATSEPTNTEAFF. CDR3 in DNA: TGTGCCACCAGTGAGCCGACGAACACTGAAGCTTTCTTT. This rearrangement joins TRBV24-1 to TRBJ1-1; D is unresolved. Germline V gives CDR1 KGHDR, CDR2 SFDVKD. There are 13 residues in the CDR3. Trimming shortened V by 4 bases and J by 1 base, and 6 bases separated the two germline ends.

The chain couples TRBV12-3 or TRBV12-4 to TRBJ2-3; D is possibly TRBD1 (5 bases). The CDR3 runs 13 residues. V lost 3 bases, J lost 14 bases, and 18 bases lay in between. As DNA, the CDR3 is TGTGCCAGCAGTTTGGGAAAGGGGCTCCCAGCGTATTTT. Its protein is CASSLGKGLPAYF.